These T cell receptor beta chains were read from a single sample in a study of technical replicates of blood from several donors. The data were produced by immunoSEQ multiplex PCR, yet TCRdb's version contains in-frame clones alone and is incomplete. The sample lists about 66,000 clones, approximately 90% occurring once. The sample consisted of PBMCs. These receptors were collected from a human donor in good health. Some clones in this sample may be carry-over from other donors' samples. The CDR3 runs from the conserved cysteine through the conserved F or W. The D gene is left open where the match is weak. Clone sizes are given selectively: once, few, many, or a class where the clone is expanded.

j_gene	v_gene	abundance	d_gene	CDR3nt	CDR3aa
TRBJ2-1	TRBV4-1	NA	NA	TGCGCCAGCAGCCAAGTAATAGCGACAACCCGGGGCAATGAGCAGTTCTTC	CASSQVIATTRGNEQFF
TRBJ2-2	TRBV2	NA	TRBD1	TGTGCCAGCAGCGGGACAGGGAACACCGGGGAGCTGTTTTTT	CASSGTGNTGELFF
TRBJ2-5	TRBV20-1	few	NA	TGCAGTCTAGCGCAGGAGACCCAGTACTTC	CSLAQETQYF
TRBJ2-2	TRBV9	NA	TRBD2	TGTGCCAGCAGCAGGGAAAGCGGGGGGGGCACCGGGGAGCTGTTTTTT	CASSRESGGGTGELFF
TRBJ2-4	TRBV9	NA	NA	TGTGCCAGCAGCGTAGGGGAGTGGGCAGTTTCCGACATTCAGTACTTC	CASSVGEWAVSDIQYF
TRBJ2-7	TRBV7-9	once	NA	TGTGCCAGCAGCTCGGGCAGGGGAAACGAGCAGTACTTC	CASSSGRGNEQYF
TRBJ1-6	TRBV19	NA	TRBD1	TGTGCCAGTAGTATAGGACAGGGGACTGGATCACCCCTCCACTTT	CASSIGQGTGSPLHF
TRBJ2-7	TRBV29-1	NA	NA	TGCAGCGTCCTCTCAGACAGACTCTACGAGCAGTACTTC	CSVLSDRLYEQYF
TRBJ1-2	TRBV19	once	TRBD1	TGTGCCAGTAAGACAGGGGACTATGGCTACACCTTC	CASKTGDYGYTF
TRBJ1-5	TRBV4-3	NA	TRBD1	TGCGCCAGCAGCCTCAGACAGGGTGATCAGCCCCAGCATTTT	CASSLRQGDQPQHF
TRBJ2-7	TRBV18	once	TRBD1	TGTGCCAGCTCTTCGGACAGGGGGTCCGAGCAGTACTTC	CASSSDRGSEQYF
TRBJ2-7	TRBV30	NA	NA	TGTGCCTGGAGTCCCACATTTTCCTACGAGCAGTACTTC	CAWSPTFSYEQYF
TRBJ1-1	TRBV5-6	NA	TRBD1	TGTGCCAGCAGCTTTGGGTGGGACAGGGGGCCGAACACTGAAGCTTTCTTT	CASSFGWDRGPNTEAFF
TRBJ2-2	TRBV10-3	NA	TRBD2	TGTGCCATCAGTGAGTCCTCAGCGGGAAGGAACACCGGGGAGCTGTTTTTT	CAISESSAGRNTGELFF
TRBJ2-3	TRBV4-1	NA	NA	TGCGCCAGCAGCCAGGTTGGGACTGGTTACTCAGATACGCAGTATTTT	CASSQVGTGYSDTQYF
TRBJ2-3	TRBV12-5	NA	NA	TGTGCTAGTGGTTTGGTAGTTAGCGGCCACACAGATACGCAGTATTTT	CASGLVVSGHTDTQYF
TRBJ1-3	TRBV4-3	NA	NA	TGCGCCAGCAGCCAAGATCGGGGGGGCACTGGAAACACCATATATTTT	CASSQDRGGTGNTIYF
TRBJ1-1	TRBV5-4	few	NA	TGTGCCAGCAGCTTTACTAGGAACACTGAAGCTTTCTTT	CASSFTRNTEAFF
TRBJ1-2	TRBV7-9	once	TRBD1	TGTGCCAGCAGTAGATCCGGGACAGTCGGCTATGGCTACACCTTC	CASSRSGTVGYGYTF
TRBJ2-7	TRBV9	NA	NA	TGTGCCAGCAGCGTAGCTTTGCGGGCCAACGAGGGCGAGCAGTACTTC	CASSVALRANEGEQYF
TRBJ1-1	TRBV7-9	few	NA	TGTGCCAGCAGCTTAGTCGCAGGGGCCCGGAACACTGAAGCTTTCTTT	CASSLVAGARNTEAFF
TRBJ1-6	TRBV5-4	NA	TRBD1	TGTGCCAGCAGCTTTGACAGGGTGGATTCACCCCTCCACTTT	CASSFDRVDSPLHF
TRBJ1-5	TRBV19	few	NA	TGTGCCACCGGACACGGCACCAGCAATCAGCCCCAGCATTTT	CATGHGTSNQPQHF
TRBJ1-1	TRBV5-1	NA	NA	TGCGCCAGCAGCTACGAGGGAAGGGAGGTGAATGAAGCTTTCTTT	CASSYEGREVNEAFF
TRBJ2-6	TRBV15	NA	NA	TGTGCCACCAGCAGAGGCGGTGGGGCCAACGTCCTGACTTTC	CATSRGGGANVLTF
TRBJ2-2	TRBV18	NA	TRBD2	TGTGCCAGCTCACCCCTCGGAGCGGGGGACACCGGGGAGCTGTTTTTT	CASSPLGAGDTGELFF
TRBJ2-7	TRBV7-6	NA	TRBD2	TGTGCCAGCAGCCGACCGCCGGGACTAGCGGGAGCGGGTGAGCAGTACTTC	CASSRPPGLAGAGEQYF
TRBJ2-7	TRBV4-3	NA	NA	TGCGCCAGCAGCCAAGATAGTGGTGGAAGCGTAGGCGAGCAGTACTTC	CASSQDSGGSVGEQYF
TRBJ2-1	TRBV7-9	NA	TRBD2	TGTGCCAGCAGCTTAGCTGGGGCGGGAGGTTACAATGAGCAGTTCTTC	CASSLAGAGGYNEQFF